What follows are 32 T cell receptor beta chains derived from one specimen sequenced in a study of follicular helper T cells after annual influenza vaccination. Using immunoSEQ multiplex PCR, the repertoire was profiled, and TCRdb retains in-frame clones only, with some absent. Of about 14,000 clones listed, 70% to 90% are singletons. Time point denoted: 2014-2015 season, pre-vaccination. Sequenced material: CXCR5- memory CD4+ T cells sorted from blood, taken on the day of influenza vaccination. The source of these receptors is an adult who received the influenza vaccine.

The rearrangement links TRBV7-3 to TRBJ2-1, with D uncertain. The germline V gene encodes CDR1 SGHTA and CDR2 FQGTGA. The V gene lost 5 bases and the J gene lost 7 bases, with 9 bases spanning the gap. This CDR3 has 12 amino acids. The CDR3 DNA is TGTGCCAGCAGCCGTTCGGCGAATGAGCAGTTCTTC. Protein sequence: CASSRSANEQFF.

The CDR3 sequence is CASSDPRQGNTEAFF. CDR3 in DNA: TGTGCCAGCAGTGACCCCCGACAGGGGAACACTGAAGCTTTCTTT. The rearrangement uses TRBV28 and TRBJ1-1; 7 positions agree with TRBD1. The CDR3 is 15 residues long. The germline V gene has CDR1 MDHEN and CDR2 SYDVKM. After removal of 5 bases from V and 1 base from J, the junction contained 7 bases not matched to a gene.

The chain employs TRBV2 and TRBJ2-1, with D perhaps TRBD2 (5 bases). Trimming took 9 bases from V and 7 from J, leaving 19 bases between them. The CDR3 is 14 residues long. Germline V gene data show CDR1 as SNHLY and CDR2 as FYNNEI. The CDR3 coding sequence is TGTGCCAGATCCAACCCCCTAAAGCGGAATGAGCAGTTCTTC. It is translated as CARSNPLKRNEQFF. The full variable domain, in which reference TRBV2 and TRBJ2-1 provide the parts outside the CDR3, is EPEVTQTPSHQVTQMGQEVILRCVPISNHLYFYWYRQILGQKVEFLVSFYNNEISEKSEIFDDQFSVERPDGSNFTLKIRSTKLEDSAMYFCARSNPLKRNEQFFGPGTRLTVL.

V and J are TRBV6-1 and TRBJ1-5; D not certain. The length of the CDR3 is 13 residues. Trimming took 3 bases from V and 0 from J, leaving 3 bases between them. Germline loops: CDR1 MNHNS, CDR2 SASEGT. CDR3 nucleotides: TGTGCCAGCAGTGACTATAGCAATCAGCCCCAGCATTTT. This gives the protein CASSDYSNQPQHF.

A remark on this clone: An end of the junction does not agree with germline; a read error may underlie this. This rearrangement joins TRBV20-1 to TRBJ1-2; D remains ambiguous. CDR1 is DFQATT and CDR2 is SNEGSKA in the germline V gene (reference sequence). The CDR3 has 9 residues. CDR3 residues: CSARVGWAF. CDR3 nucleotide sequence: TGCAGTGCTAGAGTGGGGTGGGCCTTC.

This sequence joins TRBV27 and TRBJ2-7; 7 bases align to TRBD1. Germline CDR1 MNHEY, CDR2 SMNVEV (reference sequence). V lost 4 bases, J lost 2 bases, and 8 bases stayed unmatched. The CDR3 spans 15 residues. The CDR3 region has the DNA TGTGCCAGCAGTTATATCTACAGGGGTGCCTACGAGCAGTACTTC. This sequence encodes CASSYIYRGAYEQYF.

This chain joins TRBV4-3 and TRBJ2-6; no reliable D call. The germline gives CDR1 LGHNA, CDR2 YSLEER. The CDR3 covers 16 residues. The V end lost 3 bases, the J end lost 0 bases, and 9 bases lay between the germline ends. The CDR3 bases are TGCGCCAGCAGCCATATAACAGCCTCTGGGGCCAACGTCCTGACTTTC. It translates to CASSHITASGANVLTF.

This rearrangement joins TRBV28 to TRBJ2-7; TRBD2 agrees at 10 bases. The CDR3 is made up of 13 amino acids. After removal of 6 bases from V and 6 bases from J, the junction contained 5 bases not matched to a gene. The germline gives CDR1 MDHEN, CDR2 SYDVKM. CDR3 DNA sequence: TGTGCCAGCAGCAGCGGGGGGGCATTCGAGCAGTACTTC. Encoded protein: CASSSGGAFEQYF.

This chain connects TRBV7-2 to TRBJ2-3; TRBD2 agrees at 9 bases. Trimming cost V 7 bases and J 4 bases; bases outside gene matches: 18. This CDR3 contains 18 residues. Germline V gene sequence: CDR1 SGHTA, CDR2 FQGNSA. The CDR3 is CASTLGLGRGGRADTQYF. As DNA, the CDR3 is TGTGCCAGCACCCTCGGGTTGGGGCGGGGGGGCCGCGCAGATACGCAGTATTTT. Using reference TRBV7-2 and TRBJ2-3 for the parts outside the CDR3, the full variable domain is GAGVSQSPSNKVTEKGKDVELRCDPISGHTALYWYRQSLGQGLEFLIYFQGNSAPDKSGLPSDRFSAERTGGSVSTLTIQRTQQEDSAVYLCASTLGLGRGGRADTQYFGPGTRLTVL.

The rearrangement joins TRBV7-2 to TRBJ1-4; 10 nucleotides agree with TRBD1. CDR3 length equals 16 residues. The V gene's germline CDR1 is SGHTA and CDR2 FQGNSA. Trimming took 5 bases from V and 7 from J; bases not matched to a gene: 10. The CDR3 nucleotides read TGTGCCAGCAGCCAAAATCGACAGGGGGCTGGTGAAAAACTGTTTTTT. It encodes CASSQNRQGAGEKLFF.

The V call is TRBV4-3, the J call TRBJ2-5; D not resolved. V lost 0 bases and J 3 bases, leaving 20 bases between the germline ends. CDR3 length equals 18 residues. Germline V CDR1 and CDR2: LGHNA, YSLEER. The CDR3: CASSQDWSWVSSEETQYF. CDR3 DNA: TGCGCCAGCAGCCAAGATTGGTCGTGGGTTAGTTCGGAAGAGACCCAGTACTTC.

The rearrangement joins TRBV4-3 to TRBJ1-2; 7 nucleotides agree with TRBD1. The junction had 10 bases not matched to a gene; V was cut back by 4 bases and J by 5 bases. Germline loops: CDR1 LGHNA, CDR2 YSLEER. The CDR3 is 15 amino acids. The CDR3 sequence is CASSRPGQDLYGYTF. The CDR3 DNA sequence: TGCGCCAGCAGCCGCCCCGGACAGGATCTTTATGGCTACACCTTC.

This rearrangement joins TRBV28 to TRBJ1-4; possibly TRBD1 for D (6 bases). The CDR3 has 14 residues. Trimming shortened V by 2 bases and J by 7 bases, and 11 bases separated the two germline ends. The germline CDR1 and CDR2 sequences are MDHEN and SYDVKM. In DNA form, the CDR3 reads TGTGCCAGCAGTTTAAAGGGGGGGAGTGAAAAACTGTTTTTT. Amino acid sequence: CASSLKGGSEKLFF.

The chain combines TRBV9 with TRBJ2-1; possible D gene TRBD2, 5 bases. The CDR3 loop spans 15 amino acids. Trimming left V 5 bases short and J 3 bases short, with 15 bases between. Germline CDR1 reads SGDLS; CDR2 reads YYNGEE. The CDR3 sequence is CASRRAPHDYNEQFF. Written as DNA, the CDR3 is TGTGCCAGCAGGAGGGCCCCTCACGACTACAATGAGCAGTTCTTC.

This clone was picked up a small number of times. The rearrangement uses TRBV7-9 and TRBJ2-7; D unclear. This CDR3 contains 14 residues. Trimming cost V 1 base and J 0 bases, with 7 bases left between them. Germline V lookup: CDR1 SEHNR, CDR2 FQNEAQ (reference sequence). The CDR3 loop reads CASSLEVHSYEQYF. The CDR3 DNA is TGTGCCAGCAGCTTAGAGGTACACTCCTACGAGCAGTACTTC. The whole variable domain, filled in from reference TRBV7-9 and TRBJ2-7, reads DTGVSQNPRHKITKRGQNVTFRCDPISEHNRLYWYRQTLGQGPEFLTYFQNEAQLEKSRLLSDRFSAERPKGSFSTLEIQRTEQGDSAMYLCASSLEVHSYEQYFGPGTRLTVT.

CDR3 sequence reads: CAISGQGSDTQYF. CDR3 coding DNA: TGTGCCATCAGTGGGCAGGGCAGTGATACGCAGTATTTT. The V gene is TRBV10-3, the J gene TRBJ2-3; TRBD1 might be the D (5 bases). Germline CDR1 ENHRY, CDR2 SYGVKD. V was cut by 4 bases and J by 6 bases, with 11 bases left in between. There are 13 residues in the CDR3.

The J gene is TRBJ2-1, the V gene TRBV18; D may match TRBD1 or TRBD2 (5 bases each). Germline CDR1 reads KGHSH; CDR2 reads LQKENI. The germline V and J ends were trimmed by 6 bases and 6 bases, with 27 bases remaining between them. The CDR3 totals 18 residues. The CDR3 sequence is CASSSVPLEWGFSNEQFF. The CDR3 DNA reads TGTGCCAGCTCGTCGGTTCCCTTAGAGTGGGGGTTCAGCAATGAGCAGTTCTTC.

This sequence joins TRBV5-1 and TRBJ2-1; the D gene is possibly TRBD1 (5 bases). The CDR3 is made up of 14 amino acids. Germline CDR1 SGHRS, CDR2 YFSETQ. The V end was cut by 5 bases, the J end by 10 bases, with 19 bases between. Written as DNA, the CDR3 is TGCGCCAGCAGATTCAGGGATCGGGTCGGGGAGCAGTTCTTC. Its translation is CASRFRDRVGEQFF.

The CDR3 coding sequence is TGCAGCGTTCGGGACAGCGCCGATGAGCAGTTCTTC. Protein product: CSVRDSADEQFF. The gene calls are TRBV29-1 and TRBJ2-1; 7 bases agree with TRBD1. This CDR3 comprises 12 residues. Trimming removed 5 bases from V and 8 bases from J; junction bases left unmatched: 6. CDR1 SQVTM and CDR2 ANQGSEA come from the germline V gene.

The chain links TRBV10-2 to TRBJ2-5; TRBD2 agrees at 13 bases. The V gene end was trimmed by 7 bases and the J gene end by 5 bases; junction bases not matched to a gene: 4. The CDR3 has 14 residues. The germline V gene has CDR1 WSHSY and CDR2 SAAADI. In DNA, the CDR3 is TGCGCCAGCACTGGACTAGCGGGGGTGGAGACCCAGTACTTC. Residues: CASTGLAGVETQYF.

The CDR3 loop reads CASSPTGTGAGNTIYF. Here the CDR3 DNA reads TGTGCCAGCTCACCCACCGGGACAGGGGCCGGAAACACCATATATTTT. This rearrangement joins TRBV18 to TRBJ1-3; the match to TRBD1 covers 10 bases. V gave up 3 bases and J gave up 4 bases; unmatched junction bases: 6. This CDR3 is built from 16 residues. From germline, CDR1 is KGHSH and CDR2 LQKENI.

The sample holds one count of this clone. V is TRBV11-2 and J is TRBJ2-5; D is possibly TRBD1 or TRBD2 (5 bases each). The CDR3 contains 14 residues. Germline V gives CDR1 SGHAT, CDR2 FQNNGV. Trimming cost V 1 base and J 5 bases, with 11 bases left between them. In DNA form, the CDR3 reads TGTGCCAGCAGCTTAGGGGGCGGCGGGGAGACCCAGTACTTC. It codes for CASSLGGGGETQYF.

The V call is TRBV7-2, the J call TRBJ1-1; D uncertain. The CDR3 runs 15 residues. Trimming took off 2 bases at V and 1 base at J, with 11 bases between the two ends. Germline V lookup: CDR1 SGHTA, CDR2 FQGNSA. In nucleotides, the CDR3 is TGTGCCAGCAGCTTATCTACCGGTTGGAACACTGAAGCTTTCTTT. This gives the protein CASSLSTGWNTEAFF.

The V gene is TRBV19, the J gene TRBJ1-5; a weak D match, TRBD1 (6 bases). Between the trimmed V and J ends, which lost 6 bases and 4 bases, there was a span of 16 bases. The germline V gene encodes CDR1 LNHDA and CDR2 SQIVND (reference sequence). The CDR3 runs to 15 residues. The CDR3 spells CASSPGHTVNQPQHF. The CDR3 region has the DNA TGTGCCAGTAGCCCGGGACACACAGTGAATCAGCCCCAGCATTTT. Variable domain in full (rest from reference TRBV19 and TRBJ1-5): DGGITQSPKYLFRKEGQNVTLSCEQNLNHDAMYWYRQDPGQGLRLIYYSQIVNDFQKGDIAEGYSVSREKKESFPLTVTSAQKNPTAFYLCASSPGHTVNQPQHFGDGTRLSIL.

This clone was seen more than once but under ten times. The chain joins TRBV2 to TRBJ1-5; D may be TRBD1 (6 bases). Germline CDR1 is SNHLY and CDR2 is FYNNEI. The CDR3 is 13 amino acids. The V end was cut by 7 bases, the J end by 2 bases, with 9 bases between. CDR3: CASNAGGNQPQHF. The CDR3 nucleotides read TGTGCCAGCAATGCAGGGGGCAATCAGCCCCAGCATTTT.

CDR3 DNA sequence: TGCGCCAGCAGCCAACAGGTCTCCTCCTCTGGGGCCAACGTCCTGACTTTC. As protein: CASSQQVSSSGANVLTF. The chain has TRBV4-3 and TRBJ2-6, with D uncertain. This CDR3 has 17 residues. The germline gives CDR1 LGHNA, CDR2 YSLEER. V was clipped by 2 bases and J by 0 bases, with 11 bases between them.

The J gene is TRBJ1-2, the V gene TRBV2, with D perhaps TRBD1 (5 bases). The CDR3 extends over 12 amino acids. Trimming stripped 6 bases from V and 10 bases from J, with 15 bases between. Germline V lookup: CDR1 SNHLY, CDR2 FYNNEI. In nucleotides, the CDR3 is TGTGCCAGCAGCCGAGACAGCGGTGACTACACCTTC. As protein: CASSRDSGDYTF.

The chain carries TRBV28 and TRBJ1-1; no firm D call. This CDR3 comprises 13 residues. V lost 7 bases and J lost 4, with 13 bases in between. CDR1 and CDR2 from the germline V gene are MDHEN and SYDVKM. Here the CDR3 DNA reads TGTGCCAGCACGGAGGGCAGGTTCACTGAAGCTTTCTTT. Its translation: CASTEGRFTEAFF. Based on the CDR3 plus reference TRBV28 and TRBJ1-1, the full variable domain is DVKVTQSSRYLVKRTGEKVFLECVQDMDHENMFWYRQDPGLGLRLIYFSYDVKMKEKGDIPEGYSVSREKKERFSLILESASTNQTSMYLCASTEGRFTEAFFGQGTRLTVV.

This clone has a single count. The rearrangement uses TRBV11-2 and TRBJ2-2; D call uncertain. This CDR3 is built from 14 residues. V lost 1 base and J lost 6, with 9 bases in between. CDR1 and CDR2 from the germline V gene are SGHAT and FQNNGV. The CDR3 DNA reads TGTGCCAGCAGCTTAGGAAGCTGGGCCGGGGAGCTGTTTTTT. Translation: CASSLGSWAGELFF.

This sequence joins TRBV25-1 and TRBJ2-4, with TRBD2 as a possible D gene (6 bases). CDR1 is MGHDK, CDR2 SYGVNS, per germline. The V end lost 4 bases, the J end lost 9 bases, and 13 bases lay between the germline ends. CDR3 length: 13 amino acids. The CDR3 region is CASSGGLAPIQYF. The CDR3 region has the DNA TGTGCCAGCAGTGGGGGACTGGCACCCATTCAGTACTTC.

The chain has TRBV19 and TRBJ2-3, with D tentatively TRBD1 (5 bases). V was trimmed by 6 bases and J by 4 bases, leaving 20 bases between them. The CDR3 loop spans 16 amino acids. Germline CDR1 reads LNHDA; CDR2 reads SQIVND (reference sequence). The CDR3 DNA is TGTGCCAGTAGAGGGGCCGCTTATGGGGTTGCAGATACGCAGTATTTT. Translated: CASRGAAYGVADTQYF.

The genes are TRBV19 and TRBJ1-1, with 9 bases that match TRBD1. CDR1 is LNHDA and CDR2 is SQIVND in the germline V gene (reference sequence). CDR3 length: 15 amino acids. The trim removed 6 bases at V and 4 bases at J, leaving 9 bases unmatched. In DNA, the CDR3 is TGTGCCAGTAGGAAGGACAGGGGATTCGTCACTGAAGCTTTCTTT. Translation gives CASRKDRGFVTEAFF.